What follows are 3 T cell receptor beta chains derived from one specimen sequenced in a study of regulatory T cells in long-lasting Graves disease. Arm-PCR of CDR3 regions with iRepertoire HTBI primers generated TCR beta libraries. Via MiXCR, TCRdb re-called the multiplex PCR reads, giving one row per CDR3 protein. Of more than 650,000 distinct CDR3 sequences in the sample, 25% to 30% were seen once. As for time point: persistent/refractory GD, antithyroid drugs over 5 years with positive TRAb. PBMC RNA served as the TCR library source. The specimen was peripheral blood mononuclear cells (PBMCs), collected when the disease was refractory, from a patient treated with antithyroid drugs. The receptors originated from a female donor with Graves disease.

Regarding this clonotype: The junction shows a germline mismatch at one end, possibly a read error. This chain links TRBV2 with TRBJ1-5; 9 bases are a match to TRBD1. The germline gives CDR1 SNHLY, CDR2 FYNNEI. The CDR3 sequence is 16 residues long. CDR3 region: CASSDRQGGMDQPQNF. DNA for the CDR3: TGTGCCAGCAGTGATAGACAGGGGGGTATGGATCAGCCCCAGAATTTT.

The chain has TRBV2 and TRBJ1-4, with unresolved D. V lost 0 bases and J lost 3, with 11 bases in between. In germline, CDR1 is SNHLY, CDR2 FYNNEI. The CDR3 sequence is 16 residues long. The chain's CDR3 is CASSEAPGPSNEKLFF. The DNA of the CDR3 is TGTGCCAGCAGTGAAGCGCCCGGGCCTTCTAATGAAAAACTGTTTTTT.

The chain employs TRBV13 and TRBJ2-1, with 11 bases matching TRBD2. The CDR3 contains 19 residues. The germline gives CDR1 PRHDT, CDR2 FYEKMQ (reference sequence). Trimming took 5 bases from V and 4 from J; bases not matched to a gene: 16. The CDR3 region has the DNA TGTGCCAGCAGCCCCGGGACTAGCGGAGGGGTACGTGGGTACAATGAGCAGTTCTTC. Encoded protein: CASSPGTSGGVRGYNEQFF.